This T cell receptor beta chain was obtained from a study of a mutant IDH1 vaccine in newly diagnosed glioma. Across the whole study: Vaccinations were initiated 4-6 weeks following radiotherapy alone, or were given together with temozolomide cycles.

The CDR3 sequence is 14 residues long. The V and J ends lost 3 bases and 6 bases respectively, with 14 bases between them. From germline, CDR1 is MNHEY and CDR2 SVGAGI. Only in-frame clones appear in the TCRdb table, and some are missing; sequencing was by immunoSEQ multiplex PCR. The profile covers tens of thousands of clones, with roughly four fifths appearing a single time and around 4.1% taken by the ten largest. This clone was recorded once. The antigen is not known. The time point here: week 47, end of study. Vaccination comprised doses that each held 300 ug of mutant IDH1 20-mer peptide, plus topical imiquimod. New WHO grade 3 or 4 astrocytomas that were IDH1-mutant and ATRX-lost occurred in the donors.

This chain uses TRBV6-5 with TRBJ1-2; perhaps TRBD1 as D (5 bases). This specimen was PBMCs, taken from a glioma patient whose treatment included an IDH1 peptide vaccine. The receptor comes from a man aged 25 to 40 with glioma. The CDR3 nucleotides read TGTGCCAGCAGTTATTGGCAGGGAGAGAATGGCTACACCTTC. Its protein is CASSYWQGENGYTF.